This TCR beta chain appears in the sequencing data of a study of shared clonotypes between healthy human individuals. Study-wide points: Researchers found naive subsets generally carried larger estimated richness than memory subsets.

It was CD45RO-negative cells, positively selected for CCR7, that made up naive CD8 cells, with terminally differentiated effector memory CD45RA+ cells excluded. This clone was observed a handful of times. What it binds is unknown. CDR3 length: 13 amino acids. Germline V lookup: CDR1 LNHDA, CDR2 SQIVND (reference sequence). Trimming pared 2 bases from V and 3 bases from J, leaving 7 bases between. Assay: immunoSEQ multiplex PCR; the TCRdb copy retains only in-frame clones and omits some. The sample has about 2,200,000 clones, 85% to 95% seen once; the top ten hold 1.7%. The chain links TRBV19 to TRBJ1-1, with D possibly TRBD1 on 5 matching bases. The specimen sequenced was naive CD8+ T cells from PBMCs. The source is a young man in good health. Some clones in this sample may be carry-over from other donors' samples. Here the CDR3 reads CASSISGHTEAFF. CDR3 nucleotide sequence: TGTGCCAGTAGTATATCAGGGCACACTGAAGCTTTCTTT.